This entry lists 13 T cell receptor beta chains sequenced from one sample in a study of siplizumab effects on memory and regulatory T cells. Sequencing was performed with immunoSEQ multiplex PCR; in TCRdb, only in-frame clones are kept and a portion is missing. The table shows about 91,000 clones, with roughly 96% occurring only once. The sequenced sample consisted of naive CD4+ T cells sorted from blood. Every receptor here comes from a human donor in good health.

Remarks on this clone: Other DNA sequences in this specimen translate into the identical CDR3. This rearrangement joins TRBV4-1 to TRBJ1-2; possible D gene TRBD1, 6 bases. This CDR3 contains 12 residues. V was cut by 2 bases and J by 8 bases, with 9 bases left in between. Germline loops: CDR1 MGHRA, CDR2 YSYEKL. The CDR3 nucleotides read TGCGCCAGCAGCCAATCAGGGGACGGCTACACCTTC. Translating it yields CASSQSGDGYTF.

This clone has just one count. This chain links TRBV18 with TRBJ1-1; 8 nucleotides agree with TRBD1. The germline V gene encodes CDR1 KGHSH and CDR2 LQKENI. The V gene end was trimmed by 4 bases and the J gene end by 4 bases; junction bases not matched to a gene: 11. CDR3 length equals 16 residues. The chain's CDR3 is CASSRATGAVSTEAFF. The CDR3 bases are TGTGCCAGCTCACGAGCGACAGGGGCGGTGAGCACTGAAGCTTTCTTT.

V usage is TRBV28 and J usage is TRBJ1-3; 7 nucleotides line up with TRBD1. Germline V CDR1 and CDR2: MDHEN, SYDVKM. Germline trimming cut 6 bases from V and 2 bases from J; bases unmatched to any gene: 7. The CDR3 has 15 residues. CDR3 DNA: TGTGCCAGCAGCCTGACAGGGAAGGCTGGAAACACCATATATTTT. Protein: CASSLTGKAGNTIYF.

This chain links TRBV27 with TRBJ1-6; no reliable D call. This CDR3 has 14 amino acids. Germline V gives CDR1 MNHEY, CDR2 SMNVEV (reference sequence). Trimming cost V 2 bases and J 0 bases, with 2 bases left between them. The CDR3 region is CASSLISYNSPLHF. The CDR3 coding sequence is TGTGCCAGCAGTTTAATCTCCTATAATTCACCCCTCCACTTT.

The V gene is TRBV7-9, the J gene TRBJ1-5; D not resolved. This CDR3 contains 13 residues. Trimming took off 8 bases at V and 9 bases at J, with 17 bases between the two ends. Germline assignment: CDR1 SEHNR and CDR2 FQNEAQ (reference sequence). DNA of the CDR3: TGTGCCAGCGGCGGACCCCCACCGGGGCCCCAGCATTTT. It is translated as CASGGPPPGPQHF.

The chain employs TRBV5-8 and TRBJ1-4, with D possibly matching TRBD1 (6 bases). Germline assignment: CDR1 SGHTS and CDR2 YDEGEE. V was shortened by 2 bases and J by 4 bases, with 18 bases between the two germline ends. The CDR3 covers 17 residues. CDR3 nucleotides: TGTGCCAGCAGCTTTATTGCCCTGACAGGTTATAATGAAAAACTGTTTTTT. It specifies CASSFIALTGYNEKLFF.

The gene calls are TRBV25-1 and TRBJ1-1; unclear D gene. This CDR3 has 14 residues. V lost 6 bases and J lost 3, with 14 bases in between. The germline V gene encodes CDR1 MGHDK and CDR2 SYGVNS. CDR3 DNA: TGTGCCAGCAGACAGACGGGCTTTGACACTGAAGCTTTCTTT. Its translation: CASRQTGFDTEAFF. The full variable domain, with the rest looked up from reference TRBV25-1 and TRBJ1-1, is EADIYQTPRYLVIGTGKKITLECSQTMGHDKMYWYQQDPGMELHLIHYSYGVNSTEKGDLSSESTVSRIRTEHFPLTLESARPSHTSQYLCASRQTGFDTEAFFGQGTRLTVV.

The gene calls are TRBV5-1 and TRBJ2-5, with 11 bases aligning to TRBD2. This CDR3 is 15 amino acids long. V lost 4 bases and J lost 5; bases outside the gene matches: 7. Germline CDR1 and CDR2: SGHRS and YFSETQ. CDR3 loop: CASSEILAGGETQYF. The DNA of the CDR3 is TGCGCCAGCAGCGAAATTCTAGCGGGGGGCGAGACCCAGTACTTC.

The chain links TRBV25-1 to TRBJ1-1, with D possibly TRBD1 on 5 matching bases. Germline V gene lookup returns CDR1 MGHDK and CDR2 SYGVNS. Deletions cut 3 bases from V and 2 bases from J, with 22 bases between. The CDR3 runs 18 residues. The CDR3 protein is CASSEPIGFRDGNTEAFF. CDR3 sequence (DNA): TGTGCCAGCAGTGAGCCAATCGGTTTCCGGGACGGCAACACTGAAGCTTTCTTT.

V is TRBV5-1 and J is TRBJ1-3, with D uncertain. CDR1 and CDR2 (germline): SGHRS, YFSETQ. The CDR3 covers 14 residues. Trimming cost V 4 bases and J 3 bases, with 11 bases left between them. CDR3 nucleotides: TGCGCCAGCAGCCTGCCGGACTATGGAAACACCATATATTTT. Its translation is CASSLPDYGNTIYF.

The V and J genes are TRBV5-1 and TRBJ2-6; D gene uncertain. V was pared by 1 base and J by 0 bases, with 14 bases between. Germline loops: CDR1 SGHRS, CDR2 YFSETQ. The length of the CDR3 is 18 residues. CDR3 in amino acids: CASSLFMGSPSGANVLTF. The DNA for the CDR3 is TGCGCCAGCAGCTTGTTCATGGGCAGCCCCTCTGGGGCCAACGTCCTGACTTTC.

The chain's CDR3 is CASREIMGTATNYGYTF. CDR3 sequence (DNA): TGTGCCAGCAGGGAAATTATGGGGACAGCGACAAACTATGGCTACACCTTC. The chain couples TRBV28 to TRBJ1-2; 7 bases are a match to TRBD1. The germline V gene has CDR1 MDHEN and CDR2 SYDVKM. The ends lost 6 bases at V and 2 bases at J; junction bases unmatched: 15. The CDR3 is 17 amino acids.

The chain has TRBV19 and TRBJ1-2, with D perhaps matching TRBD1 (5 bases). Trimming shortened V by 4 bases and J by 5 bases, and 11 bases separated the two germline ends. The CDR3 spans 13 residues. From germline, CDR1 is LNHDA and CDR2 SQIVND (reference sequence). The CDR3 is CASSRQGSYGYTF. The CDR3 bases are TGTGCCAGTAGTAGGCAGGGAAGTTATGGCTACACCTTC.